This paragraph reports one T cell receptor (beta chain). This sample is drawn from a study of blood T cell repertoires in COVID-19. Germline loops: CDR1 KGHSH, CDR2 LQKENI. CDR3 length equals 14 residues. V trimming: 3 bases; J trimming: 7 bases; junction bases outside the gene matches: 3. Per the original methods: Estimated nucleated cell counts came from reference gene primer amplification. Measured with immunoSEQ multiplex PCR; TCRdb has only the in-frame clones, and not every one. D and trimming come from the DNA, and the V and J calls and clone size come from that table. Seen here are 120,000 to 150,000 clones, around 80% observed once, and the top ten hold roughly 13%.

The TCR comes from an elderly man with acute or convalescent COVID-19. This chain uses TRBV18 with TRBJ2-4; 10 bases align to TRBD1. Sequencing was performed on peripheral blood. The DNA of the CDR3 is TGTGCCAGCTCACCCGGGACAGGGGTGAACATTCAGTACTTC. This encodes CASSPGTGVNIQYF.